These T cell receptor beta chains were read from a single sample in a study of T cells in Graves' hyperthyroidism and ophthalmopathy. MiXCR, applied by TCRdb to the multiplex PCR reads, yields one record per CDR3 protein. The table includes 300,000 to 450,000 distinct CDR3 sequences, about 13% detected once. The sequencing input was blood. These receptors came from a man younger than 45 with Graves' hyperthyroidism that later progressed to Graves' ophthalmopathy. The CDR3 runs from the conserved cysteine through the conserved F or W. The D gene is left open where the match is weak. Size values are once, few and many counts, or a class for expanded clones, and some rows have none.

cdr3_length: 13
d_call: NA
v_call: TRBV20-1
clone_size: many
j_call: TRBJ2-1
cdr3_nt: TGCAGTGCTAGGGTGCAGGGCAAAAATGAGCAGTTCTTC
cdr3_aa: CSARVQGKNEQFF

cdr3_length: 14
d_call: TRBD1
v_call: TRBV10-1
clone_size: NA
j_call: TRBJ2-2
cdr3_nt: TGCGCCAGCAGTGAAGGACAGGGCTCCGGGGAGCTGTTTTTT
cdr3_aa: CASSEGQGSGELFF

cdr3_length: 15
d_call: TRBD1
v_call: TRBV7-9
clone_size: NA
j_call: TRBJ1-6
cdr3_nt: TGTGCCAGCAGCTCCCAGGGACAGCCTAATTCACCCCTCCACTTT
cdr3_aa: CASSSQGQPNSPLHF

cdr3_length: 13
d_call: NA
v_call: TRBV5-6
clone_size: NA
j_call: TRBJ1-1
cdr3_nt: TGTGCCAGCAGCCCTAGTTGGAACACTGAAGCTTTCTTT
cdr3_aa: CASSPSWNTEAFF

cdr3_length: 15
d_call: TRBD2
v_call: TRBV5-6
clone_size: many
j_call: TRBJ2-1
cdr3_nt: TGTGCCAGCAGCTATGGACTAGCGGGGGACCATGAGCAGTTCTTC
cdr3_aa: CASSYGLAGDHEQFF

cdr3_length: 14
d_call: NA
v_call: TRBV30
clone_size: many
j_call: TRBJ1-1
cdr3_nt: TGTGCCTGGAGTCTGACAGGTGGGACCACTGAAGCTTTCTTT
cdr3_aa: CAWSLTGGTTEAFF

cdr3_length: 17
d_call: TRBD2
v_call: TRBV7-9
clone_size: few
j_call: TRBJ2-3
cdr3_nt: TGTGCCAGCAGCTTAGGGATTGATAGCGGGGACGTAGATACGCAGTATTTT
cdr3_aa: CASSLGIDSGDVDTQYF

cdr3_length: 15
d_call: NA
v_call: TRBV6-1
clone_size: NA
j_call: TRBJ1-5
cdr3_nt: TGTGCCAGCAATCTACAGGGCCATAGCAATCAGCCCCAGCATTTT
cdr3_aa: CASNLQGHSNQPQHF

cdr3_length: 14
d_call: NA
v_call: TRBV11-2
clone_size: few
j_call: TRBJ1-4
cdr3_nt: TGTGCCAGCAGCTTAGAGCGCCAGTCTGAAAAACTGTTTTTT
cdr3_aa: CASSLERQSEKLFF

cdr3_length: 13
d_call: NA
v_call: TRBV30
clone_size: NA
j_call: TRBJ1-6
cdr3_nt: TGTGCCTGGAGAGAGGGTCTTCGGGCACCCCTCCACTTT
cdr3_aa: CAWREGLRAPLHF

cdr3_length: 10
d_call: NA
v_call: TRBV12-3/TRBV12-4
clone_size: many
j_call: TRBJ1-1
cdr3_nt: TGTGCCAGCAGTTCGACTGAAGCTTTCTTT
cdr3_aa: CASSSTEAFF

cdr3_length: 16
d_call: NA
v_call: TRBV18
clone_size: few
j_call: TRBJ2-2
cdr3_nt: TGTGCCAGCTCACCACCGAACAGGGTGGGCACCGGGGAGCTGTTTTTT
cdr3_aa: CASSPPNRVGTGELFF

cdr3_length: 16
d_call: NA
v_call: TRBV7-9
clone_size: many
j_call: TRBJ2-5
cdr3_nt: TGTGCCAGCACCGCCGGGCTTTTTCCGTACCAAGAGACCCAGTACTTC
cdr3_aa: CASTAGLFPYQETQYF

cdr3_length: 14
d_call: NA
v_call: TRBV5-1
clone_size: many
j_call: TRBJ1-1
cdr3_nt: TGTGCCAGCAGTTTGGCAGGCCCGAACACTGAAGCTTTCTTT
cdr3_aa: CASSLAGPNTEAFF

cdr3_length: 15
d_call: TRBD1
v_call: TRBV6-1
clone_size: many
j_call: TRBJ2-2
cdr3_nt: TGTGCCAGCAGTGACGGGACAGGGGTCAGCGGGGAGCTGTTTTTT
cdr3_aa: CASSDGTGVSGELFF

cdr3_length: 21
d_call: NA
v_call: TRBV6-5
clone_size: many
j_call: TRBJ2-2
cdr3_nt: TGTGCCAGCAGTTCCTCCAACGGTACAGGTCGTCCCACCCGGTTCACCGGGGAGCTGTTTTTT
cdr3_aa: CASSSSNGTGRPTRFTGELFF

cdr3_length: 15
d_call: NA
v_call: TRBV10-3
clone_size: many
j_call: TRBJ2-3
cdr3_nt: TGTGCCATCAGTGAGCAGGGCCCTGTCACAGATACGCAGTATTTT
cdr3_aa: CAISEQGPVTDTQYF

cdr3_length: 14
d_call: NA
v_call: TRBV6-1
clone_size: NA
j_call: TRBJ1-1
cdr3_nt: TGTGCCAGCAGTACCCTGGGGGCGAACACTGAAGCTTTCTTT
cdr3_aa: CASSTLGANTEAFF

cdr3_length: 13
d_call: TRBD2
v_call: TRBV30
clone_size: many
j_call: TRBJ2-3
cdr3_nt: TGTGCCTGGGGACTAGCGGGGAGTGATACGCAGTATTTT
cdr3_aa: CAWGLAGSDTQYF

cdr3_length: 15
d_call: NA
v_call: TRBV5-1
clone_size: many
j_call: TRBJ1-1
cdr3_nt: TGCGCCAGCAGCTTGAACGGTTTCATGAACACTGAAGCTTTCTTT
cdr3_aa: CASSLNGFMNTEAFF

cdr3_length: 13
d_call: NA
v_call: TRBV11-2
clone_size: many
j_call: TRBJ1-2
cdr3_nt: TGTGCCAGCAGCCCGGGCCATAACTATGGCTACACCTTC
cdr3_aa: CASSPGHNYGYTF

cdr3_length: 15
d_call: TRBD2
v_call: TRBV20-1
clone_size: NA
j_call: TRBJ2-2
cdr3_nt: TGCAGTGCTATCGGACTAGCTGGGAACACCGGGGAGCTGTTTTTT
cdr3_aa: CSAIGLAGNTGELFF

cdr3_length: 15
d_call: NA
v_call: TRBV7-8
clone_size: many
j_call: TRBJ2-7
cdr3_nt: TGTGCCAGCAGCTTAGTACAGACGTCCGCTTCCGAGCAGTACTTC
cdr3_aa: CASSLVQTSASEQYF

cdr3_length: 12
d_call: TRBD2
v_call: TRBV30
clone_size: NA
j_call: TRBJ2-7
cdr3_nt: TGTGCCTGGCAGCGGGGGGGCCATGAACAGTACTTC
cdr3_aa: CAWQRGGHEQYF

cdr3_length: 14
d_call: NA
v_call: TRBV18
clone_size: few
j_call: TRBJ2-3
cdr3_nt: TGTGCCAGCTCACCATGGCAGGACACAGATACGCAGTATTTT
cdr3_aa: CASSPWQDTDTQYF

cdr3_length: 16
d_call: TRBD1
v_call: TRBV3-1
clone_size: many
j_call: TRBJ2-1
cdr3_nt: TGTGCCAGCAGCCAAGATATCGGGACAGTGTACAATGAGCAGTTCTTC
cdr3_aa: CASSQDIGTVYNEQFF

cdr3_length: 14
d_call: TRBD1
v_call: TRBV6-1
clone_size: NA
j_call: TRBJ1-1
cdr3_nt: TGTGCCAGCATGGGACAGGGGAGGGACACTGAAGCTTTCTTT
cdr3_aa: CASMGQGRDTEAFF

cdr3_length: 14
d_call: NA
v_call: TRBV11-2
clone_size: NA
j_call: TRBJ2-7
cdr3_nt: TGTGCCAGCAGCTTAGAGCGTGGGACCTACGAGCAGTACTTC
cdr3_aa: CASSLERGTYEQYF

cdr3_length: 17
d_call: TRBD1
v_call: TRBV6-1
clone_size: many
j_call: TRBJ1-2
cdr3_nt: TGTGCCAGCAGTCCCCGGGACAGGGGGCTCGTAAACTATGGCTACACCTTC
cdr3_aa: CASSPRDRGLVNYGYTF

cdr3_length: 15
d_call: TRBD1
v_call: TRBV3-1
clone_size: many
j_call: TRBJ2-3
cdr3_nt: TGTGCCAGCAGCCAAGTCGGGACAGTCACAGATACGCAGTATTTT
cdr3_aa: CASSQVGTVTDTQYF

cdr3_length: 13
d_call: NA
v_call: TRBV2
clone_size: many
j_call: TRBJ1-5
cdr3_nt: TGTGCCAGCAGGGGGGACGGCGGATCGCCCCAGCATTTT
cdr3_aa: CASRGDGGSPQHF

cdr3_length: 16
d_call: TRBD1
v_call: TRBV14
clone_size: NA
j_call: TRBJ1-2
cdr3_nt: TGTGCCAGCAGCCTGACCGGGACAGGGGGCTCCTATGGCTACACCTTC
cdr3_aa: CASSLTGTGGSYGYTF

cdr3_length: 16
d_call: NA
v_call: TRBV12-3/TRBV12-4
clone_size: many
j_call: TRBJ2-2
cdr3_nt: TGTGCCAGCAGGCCACCGGGACAATCGAACACCGGGGAGCTGTTTTTT
cdr3_aa: CASRPPGQSNTGELFF

cdr3_length: 15
d_call: TRBD2
v_call: TRBV4-1
clone_size: NA
j_call: TRBJ2-2
cdr3_nt: TGCGCCAGCAGCCAGCCCCGGGGGGGCACCGGGGAGCTGTTTTTT
cdr3_aa: CASSQPRGGTGELFF

cdr3_length: 15
d_call: TRBD2
v_call: TRBV20-1
clone_size: many
j_call: TRBJ2-5
cdr3_nt: TGCAGTGCTAGAGAGCGGCGGGGGGCCCCAGAGACCCAGTACTTC
cdr3_aa: CSARERRGAPETQYF

cdr3_length: 13
d_call: TRBD2
v_call: TRBV9
clone_size: NA
j_call: TRBJ2-5
cdr3_nt: TGTGCCAGCAGCGTCCGGGGAGGGGAGACCCAGTACTTC
cdr3_aa: CASSVRGGETQYF

cdr3_length: 15
d_call: NA
v_call: TRBV27
clone_size: few
j_call: TRBJ2-7
cdr3_nt: TGTGCCAGCAGTCTCTTGGTCGGAAGTAACTACGAGCAGTACTTC
cdr3_aa: CASSLLVGSNYEQYF

cdr3_length: 14
d_call: TRBD1
v_call: TRBV5-5
clone_size: many
j_call: TRBJ1-1
cdr3_nt: TGTGCCAGCAGTTGGGGACAGACGAACACTGAAGCTTTCTTT
cdr3_aa: CASSWGQTNTEAFF

cdr3_length: 15
d_call: TRBD1
v_call: TRBV5-1
clone_size: many
j_call: TRBJ1-6
cdr3_nt: TGCGCCAGCAGCCGCTCGGGACAGGATAATTCACCCCTCCACTTT
cdr3_aa: CASSRSGQDNSPLHF

cdr3_length: 13
d_call: TRBD2
v_call: TRBV20-1
clone_size: many
j_call: TRBJ2-7
cdr3_nt: TGCAGTGCTGCGCGGGGGATGAGGGACGAGCAGTACTTC
cdr3_aa: CSAARGMRDEQYF

cdr3_length: 12
d_call: NA
v_call: TRBV20-1
clone_size: many
j_call: TRBJ2-3
cdr3_nt: TGCAGTGCCACACGGAGCACAGATACGCAGTATTTT
cdr3_aa: CSATRSTDTQYF

cdr3_length: 15
d_call: TRBD1
v_call: TRBV3-1
clone_size: many
j_call: TRBJ1-4
cdr3_nt: TGTGCCAGCAGCCAAGGGACAGGGGATAATGAAAAACTGTTTTTT
cdr3_aa: CASSQGTGDNEKLFF

cdr3_length: 13
d_call: NA
v_call: TRBV11-2
clone_size: many
j_call: TRBJ1-2
cdr3_nt: TGTGCCAGCAGCTTAAGCAATAGTTATGGCTACACCTTC
cdr3_aa: CASSLSNSYGYTF

cdr3_length: 14
d_call: TRBD2
v_call: TRBV20-1
clone_size: few
j_call: TRBJ2-5
cdr3_nt: TGCAGTGCACCGGGACTAGCGAACCAAGAGACCCAGTACTTC
cdr3_aa: CSAPGLANQETQYF

cdr3_length: 15
d_call: TRBD2
v_call: TRBV28
clone_size: many
j_call: TRBJ2-7
cdr3_nt: TGTGCCAGCAGTTTGTTTGGGGGGGTCTCCTACGAGCAGTACTTC
cdr3_aa: CASSLFGGVSYEQYF

cdr3_length: 13
d_call: NA
v_call: TRBV20-1
clone_size: NA
j_call: TRBJ1-5
cdr3_nt: TGCAGTGCTAGATCAGTGTTTAATCAGCCCCAGCATTTT
cdr3_aa: CSARSVFNQPQHF